A selection of T cell receptor beta chains follows, all from one sample in a study of T-cell reconstitution after alpha-beta-depleted transplantation in children. TCRdb reanalysed the PCR reads using MiXCR and keeps one entry per CDR3 protein. Of a few hundred thousand distinct CDR3 sequences listed, approximately 10% are singletons. The sample consisted of PBMCs from the stem cell graft donor, taken from the stem cell graft. These receptors originate from a human donor who donated a stem cell graft to a child with acute myeloid leukemia. CDR3s include the opening cysteine and the closing phenylalanine or tryptophan. The order of the fields is J gene, V gene, D gene, clone size, CDR3 protein, CDR3 DNA. The D gene is left open where the match is weak. The size entry is marked missing in some rows and otherwise reads once, few, many or a size class.

j_gene: TRBJ2-3; v_gene: TRBV29-1; d_gene: TRBD2; abundance: few; CDR3aa: CSVDPSGVTDTQYF; CDR3nt: TGCAGCGTTGACCCTAGCGGGGTGACAGATACGCAGTATTTT
j_gene: TRBJ1-2; v_gene: TRBV9; d_gene: -; abundance: -; CDR3aa: CASSVHERTLNYGYTF; CDR3nt: TGTGCCAGCAGCGTTCACGAACGGACACTTAACTATGGCTACACCTTC
j_gene: TRBJ2-7; v_gene: TRBV11-2; d_gene: -; abundance: -; CDR3aa: CASSFKGSGGEQYF; CDR3nt: TGTGCCAGCAGCTTCAAGGGGAGTGGTGGCGAGCAGTACTTC
j_gene: TRBJ2-5; v_gene: TRBV27; d_gene: TRBD1; abundance: many; CDR3aa: CASSRTGGQETQYF; CDR3nt: TGTGCCAGCAGTAGGACAGGGGGGCAAGAGACCCAGTACTTC
j_gene: TRBJ2-1; v_gene: TRBV7-2; d_gene: -; abundance: few; CDR3aa: CASSLAIGTYNEQFF; CDR3nt: TGTGCCAGCAGCTTAGCCATCGGGACCTACAATGAGCAGTTCTTC
j_gene: TRBJ2-7; v_gene: TRBV11-2; d_gene: TRBD2; abundance: many; CDR3aa: CASSHAGTRGIYEQYF; CDR3nt: TGTGCCAGCAGCCACGCCGGGACTAGAGGCATCTACGAGCAGTACTTC
j_gene: TRBJ1-6; v_gene: TRBV27; d_gene: -; abundance: -; CDR3aa: CASRGGWMSYNSPLHF; CDR3nt: TGTGCCAGCCGGGGGGGGTGGATGTCCTATAATTCACCCCTCCACTTT
j_gene: TRBJ2-1; v_gene: TRBV29-1; d_gene: TRBD2; abundance: few; CDR3aa: CSVETSGRSYNEQFF; CDR3nt: TGCAGCGTTGAAACTAGCGGTCGCTCCTACAATGAGCAGTTCTTC
j_gene: TRBJ1-1; v_gene: TRBV7-7; d_gene: -; abundance: few; CDR3aa: CASSPDLNTEAFF; CDR3nt: TGTGCTAGCAGCCCAGACCTGAACACTGAAGCTTTCTTT
j_gene: TRBJ2-5; v_gene: TRBV29-1; d_gene: -; abundance: many; CDR3aa: CSAGRHGGETQYF; CDR3nt: TGCAGCGCCGGACGCCATGGAGGAGAGACCCAGTACTTC
j_gene: TRBJ1-2; v_gene: TRBV29-1; d_gene: -; abundance: -; CDR3aa: CSVEQLGYGYTF; CDR3nt: TGCAGCGTTGAACAACTGGGCTATGGCTACACCTTC
j_gene: TRBJ2-1; v_gene: TRBV5-6; d_gene: -; abundance: -; CDR3aa: CASSLTLKGEQFF; CDR3nt: TGTGCCAGCAGCTTGACCCTAAAGGGGGAGCAGTTCTTC
j_gene: TRBJ2-3; v_gene: TRBV20-1; d_gene: TRBD2; abundance: -; CDR3aa: CSARAAGGTDTQYF; CDR3nt: TGCAGTGCTAGAGCAGCGGGAGGGACAGATACGCAGTATTTT
j_gene: TRBJ2-1; v_gene: TRBV27; d_gene: -; abundance: once; CDR3aa: CASSWATPGVDNEQFF; CDR3nt: TGTGCCAGCAGTTGGGCGACTCCGGGAGTCGACAATGAGCAGTTCTTC
j_gene: TRBJ1-3; v_gene: TRBV20-1; d_gene: -; abundance: many; CDR3aa: CSALTGSNTIYF; CDR3nt: TGCAGTGCGCTGACAGGATCGAACACCATATATTTT
j_gene: TRBJ2-5; v_gene: TRBV5-1; d_gene: -; abundance: many; CDR3aa: CASRLRQGYSETQYF; CDR3nt: TGCGCCAGCAGACTCCGTCAGGGGTATTCGGAGACCCAGTACTTC
j_gene: TRBJ2-5; v_gene: TRBV3-1; d_gene: TRBD2; abundance: -; CDR3aa: CASSIAGEETQYF; CDR3nt: TGTGCCAGCAGCATAGCGGGGGAAGAGACCCAGTACTTC
j_gene: TRBJ1-4; v_gene: TRBV20-1; d_gene: -; abundance: many; CDR3aa: CSAPRFIPQLGEKLFF; CDR3nt: TGCAGTGCTCCCCGGTTCATCCCTCAACTCGGGGAAAAACTGTTTTTT
j_gene: TRBJ2-7; v_gene: TRBV5-4; d_gene: TRBD1; abundance: -; CDR3aa: CASSYGGQGVYEQYF; CDR3nt: TGTGCCAGCAGCTATGGGGGACAGGGAGTGTACGAGCAGTACTTC
j_gene: TRBJ2-7; v_gene: TRBV20-1; d_gene: -; abundance: -; CDR3aa: CSARDLSGNVPIYEQYF; CDR3nt: TGCAGTGCTAGAGATCTATCCGGGAACGTCCCCATATACGAGCAGTACTTC
j_gene: TRBJ2-1; v_gene: TRBV7-3; d_gene: TRBD1; abundance: -; CDR3aa: CASSSSPGQGRNEQFF; CDR3nt: TGTGCCAGCAGCTCATCCCCGGGACAGGGGAGGAATGAGCAGTTCTTC
j_gene: TRBJ1-2; v_gene: TRBV29-1; d_gene: TRBD1; abundance: many; CDR3aa: CSVAGTGDGYTF; CDR3nt: TGCAGCGTTGCCGGGACAGGGGATGGCTACACCTTC
j_gene: TRBJ1-4; v_gene: TRBV20-1; d_gene: TRBD1; abundance: -; CDR3aa: CSARGPATGWANEKLFF; CDR3nt: TGCAGTGCTAGAGGACCTGCGACAGGGTGGGCTAATGAAAAACTGTTTTTT
j_gene: TRBJ2-3; v_gene: TRBV29-1; d_gene: -; abundance: -; CDR3aa: CSVEVATGTQYF; CDR3nt: TGCAGCGTTGAAGTGGCTACGGGTACGCAGTATTTT